The 10 T cell receptor beta chains given below trace back to one sample, sequenced in a study of neurological immune-mediated disorders. One entry per CDR3 protein, called by TCRdb with MiXCR from the 5' RACE reads. The sample contains about 24,000 distinct CDR3 sequences, roughly an eighth of which appear only once. Sequencing used PBMCs. The receptors derive from a woman between 35 and 50 years old with HTLV-1-associated myelopathy (HAM/TSP).

J is TRBJ2-2 and V is TRBV9; D could derive from TRBD1 or TRBD2 (6 bases each). Trimming removed 1 base at V and 9 bases at J, with 19 bases between. This CDR3 contains 16 residues. In germline, CDR1 is SGDLS, CDR2 YYNGEE. In nucleotides, the CDR3 is TGTGCCAGCAGCGTATACCCCCCGGGGGCTTCCTGGGAGCTGTTTTTT. Translated: CASSVYPPGASWELFF.

In its sample, this clonotype is medium-sized. V and J are TRBV5-6 and TRBJ2-1; possible D gene TRBD1, 6 bases. This CDR3 comprises 15 residues. The V end was cut by 5 bases, the J end by 2 bases, with 14 bases between. Germline-derived CDR1 and CDR2 are SGHDT and YYEEEE. The CDR3 region is CASSRAGATYNEQFF. In nucleotides, the CDR3 is TGTGCCAGCAGTAGAGCAGGGGCCACCTACAATGAGCAGTTCTTC.

This clonotype was counted many times. The genes are TRBV11-2 and TRBJ2-7; the D gene could be TRBD1 or TRBD2 (5 bases each). Trimming stripped 1 base from V and 7 bases from J, with 14 bases between. Germline CDR1 SGHAT, CDR2 FQNNGV. The CDR3 has 14 amino acids. The CDR3 DNA is TGTGCCAGCAGCTTAGGGGGCGGGCTGGGGGAGCAGTACTTC. Translated, it gives CASSLGGGLGEQYF.

This chain links TRBV12-3 or TRBV12-4 with TRBJ2-1, with D perhaps TRBD1 or TRBD2 (7 bases each). Trimming pared 6 bases from V and 9 bases from J, leaving 15 bases between. CDR3 length: 13 residues. In nucleotides, the CDR3 is TGTGCCAGCAGCCCAGGGGGGGCTGGTGAGCAGTTCTTC. This translates into CASSPGGAGEQFF.

At least ten counts were recorded for this clonotype. V and J are TRBV20-1 and TRBJ2-1; D call uncertain. V lost 0 bases and J 5 bases, leaving 11 bases between the germline ends. CDR1 and CDR2 (germline): DFQATT, SNEGSKA (reference sequence). The CDR3 runs 14 residues. The DNA of the CDR3 is TGCAGTGCTAGAGATTACACGAAGAACAATGAGCAGTTCTTC. Protein product: CSARDYTKNNEQFF.

This clonotype was seen at least ten times. The chain recombines TRBV3-1 with TRBJ2-1, with 8 bases aligning to TRBD2. The CDR3 runs to 17 residues. Germline V gene sequence: CDR1 LGHDT, CDR2 YNNKEL (reference sequence). V trimming: 4 bases; J trimming: 8 bases; junction bases outside the gene matches: 16. The CDR3 nucleotides are TGTGCCAGCAGCCCTTTTTGGGGGGGCGGGGGGCCCGATGAGCAGTTCTTC. Its translation is CASSPFWGGGGPDEQFF.

This clonotype was counted at least ten times. This chain joins TRBV10-3 and TRBJ1-1; 11 bases fit TRBD1. Looked up from germline, CDR1 is ENHRY and CDR2 is SYGVKD. The CDR3 spans 13 residues. The V segment lost 11 bases and the J segment 3 bases; nucleotides outside the gene matches: 5. CDR3 sequence reads: CAGQDRGHTEAFF. CDR3 in DNA: TGTGCCGGGCAGGACAGGGGGCACACTGAAGCTTTCTTT.

At least ten counts were recorded for this clonotype. The chain has TRBV20-1 and TRBJ2-5, with D possibly being TRBD2 (5 bases). CDR1 is DFQATT, CDR2 SNEGSKA, per germline (reference sequence). This CDR3 has 12 amino acids. V was pared by 0 bases and J by 7 bases, with 9 bases between. CDR3 loop: CSARDLEGTQYF. The CDR3 DNA follows: TGCAGTGCTAGAGATCTCGAGGGGACCCAGTACTTC.

This clonotype ranks as medium-sized. The genes are TRBV7-2 and TRBJ2-7; D is uncertain. Looked up from germline, CDR1 is SGHTA and CDR2 is FQGNSA. The length of the CDR3 is 12 residues. The V end was cut by 6 bases, the J end by 6 bases, with 12 bases between. The CDR3 loop is CASSSNFPEQYF. Written as DNA, the CDR3 is TGTGCCAGCAGTTCTAACTTCCCCGAGCAGTACTTC.

With regard to this clonotype: Possible read error: a much larger clone is one base away. The chain employs TRBV7-6 and TRBJ2-3; D may be TRBD2 (6 bases). CDR3 size: 15 residues. Germline V gene data show CDR1 as SGHVS and CDR2 as FNYEAQ. The CDR3 is CDSSRGTRLVDTQYF. The DNA for the CDR3 is TGTGACAGCAGTCGCGGGACGCGCCTTGTGGATACGCAGTATTTT.